This section outlines one T cell receptor beta chain sequence together with its context. Its antigen is not identified. Sequencing was performed with immunoSEQ multiplex PCR; in TCRdb, only in-frame clones are kept and a portion is missing. Here the sample spans around 59,000 clones, around 92% being singletons. This sample was included in a study of a mutant IDH1 vaccine in newly diagnosed glioma. The wider study: Males made up 62.5% and females roughly 38% of treated patients, whose mean age was approximately 43 years. Most patients had radiochemotherapy with temozolomide before enrollment; others had one alone. Overall study results and limits: Overall, just under 95% of patients had vaccine-induced immune responses.

With 4 bases clipped from V and 0 bases from J, the junction kept 3 bases outside the gene matches. The length of the CDR3 is 15 residues. CDR1 SGHRS and CDR2 YFSETQ come from the germline V gene. Time point indicated: baseline, week 1 (first vaccination visit). The treatment: pre-vaccination baseline after standard-of-care therapy. The sample consisted of PBMCs, taken from a glioma patient treated with radiotherapy, temozolomide or both. The sequence came from a man aged 50-60 years with glioma. This sequence joins TRBV5-1 and TRBJ1-5; 8 nucleotides match TRBD1. The CDR3 coding sequence is TGCGCCAGCAGCACCGGACAGGGTAGCAATCAGCCCCAGCATTTT. It encodes CASSTGQGSNQPQHF.